This TCR beta chain is drawn from a study of Ad26.COV2.S vaccination and SARS-CoV-2 variants. Across the study: Ad26.COV2.S given intramuscularly, once or twice 56 days apart. Study-wide results and limits: Greater spike-specific TCR breadth was seen in vaccine recipients than in placebo recipients. The TCR breadth and depth analyses may have produced an underestimate of total T cell responses.

Sample treatment: about 20 received Ad26.COV2.S at low or high dose, single or two shots; about 5 received placebo; per-sample allocation not given. Sampling happened 63 days after the first vaccine or placebo injection. To note about this clone: What it binds is unknown.

Trimming stripped 0 bases from V and 0 bases from J, with 13 bases between. Looked up from germline, CDR1 is LGHNA and CDR2 is YSLEER. The CDR3 runs 17 residues. Measured with immunoSEQ multiplex PCR; TCRdb has only the in-frame clones, and not every one. The data contain roughly 350,000 clones, around nine tenths of them singletons. The input for sequencing was peripheral blood, taken in a trial of Ad26.COV2.S vaccine versus placebo. V gene TRBV4-3 combines with J gene TRBJ2-3, with a possible D match to TRBD2 (6 bases). This sequence originates from a person between 18 and 65 years old who received the Ad26.COV2.S COVID-19 vaccine or a placebo. CDR3 bases: TGCGCCAGCAGCCAAGATAAGGCGGGGCTTAGCACAGATACGCAGTATTTT. Its protein is CASSQDKAGLSTDTQYF.